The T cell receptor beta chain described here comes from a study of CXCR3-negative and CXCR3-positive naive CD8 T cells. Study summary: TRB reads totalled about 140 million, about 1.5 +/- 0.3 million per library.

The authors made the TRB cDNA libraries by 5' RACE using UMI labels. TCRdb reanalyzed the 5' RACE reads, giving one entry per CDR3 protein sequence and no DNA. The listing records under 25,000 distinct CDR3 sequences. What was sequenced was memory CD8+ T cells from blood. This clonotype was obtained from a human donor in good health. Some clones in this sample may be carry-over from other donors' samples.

The CDR3 sequence is CASSLEVWDTQYF. V and J are TRBV7-9 and TRBJ2-3. The CDR3 runs to 13 residues. The germline CDR1 and CDR2 sequences are SEHNR and FQNEAQ (reference sequence). Complete variable domain (other parts from reference TRBV7-9 and TRBJ2-3): DTGVSQNPRHKITKRGQNVTFRCDPISEHNRLYWYRQTLGQGPEFLTYFQNEAQLEKSRLLSDRFSAERPKGSFSTLEIQRTEQGDSAMYLCASSLEVWDTQYFGPGTRLTVL.